The T cell receptor (beta chain) under discussion was sequenced for a study of post-analysis software for immune sequencing data. Study summary: Included among the disease courses, which were recorded for the cohort, were relapsing-remitting, secondary progressive and progressive-relapsing multiple sclerosis.

As to this clonotype: The antigen is not known.

Study observations and caveats: Compared with controls, patients had more of about 5 TRBV segments, including TRBV5-6, TRBV5-1 and TRBV20-1.

With 5 bases removed from V and 0 bases from J, the gap between germline ends came to 13 bases. The CDR3 has 15 amino acids. Prepared libraries of TCR beta cDNA carried unique molecular identifiers. Between roughly 1 and 10 million T cells gave rise to 450,000 to 650,000 cDNA molecules. MiXCR, run by TCRdb on the PCR reads, gives a single entry per CDR3 protein. The sample gives about 680,000 distinct CDR3 sequences, 55% to 60% of which show up once; around 11% is in the top ten. The sequence was collected from a girl aged 2-10 years with multiple sclerosis. The gene calls are TRBV12-3 or TRBV12-4 and TRBJ2-5; D gene uncertain. Sequenced input: blood. This CDR3 reads CASSPTAEYQETQYF. The CDR3 nucleotides are TGTGCCAGCAGTCCTACCGCAGAGTACCAAGAGACCCAGTACTTC.